Listed here are 14 T cell receptor beta chains from one sample, sequenced in a study of a mutant IDH1 vaccine in newly diagnosed glioma. Assay: immunoSEQ multiplex PCR; the TCRdb copy retains only in-frame clones and omits some. The profile covers about 60,000 clones, with about 89% appearing a single time and 1.1% to 1.5% taken by the ten largest. These TCRs' antigens remain unknown. Time point: week 23, last vaccination. Each dose delivered 300 ug of mutant IDH1 20-mer peptide subcutaneously with imiquimod. This sample comprised PBMCs, obtained from a glioma patient whose treatment included an IDH1 peptide vaccine. The receptors were sampled from a man aged 35-49 years with glioma.

This clone came up a few times. The chain links TRBV19 to TRBJ1-1; D remains ambiguous. This CDR3 spans 14 amino acids. In germline, CDR1 is LNHDA, CDR2 SQIVND (reference sequence). Trimming shortened V by 2 bases and J by 3 bases, and 10 bases separated the two germline ends. The CDR3 DNA reads as TGTGCCAGTAGTATAATGGTGAGGGACACTGAAGCTTTCTTT. It translates to CASSIMVRDTEAFF. Full variable domain (outside the CDR3, taken from reference TRBV19 and TRBJ1-1): DGGITQSPKYLFRKEGQNVTLSCEQNLNHDAMYWYRQDPGQGLRLIYYSQIVNDFQKGDIAEGYSVSREKKESFPLTVTSAQKNPTAFYLCASSIMVRDTEAFFGQGTRLTVV.

The V and J genes are TRBV6-1 and TRBJ1-1, with a possible D match to TRBD1 (5 bases). The CDR3 runs 13 residues. Deletions cut 5 bases from V and 10 bases from J, with 17 bases between. The V gene's germline CDR1 is MNHNS and CDR2 SASEGT. CDR3 in DNA: TGTGCCAGCAGTCCCCGGGACCGCCCGGTAGCTTTCTTT. As protein: CASSPRDRPVAFF.

This chain uses TRBV18 with TRBJ1-5; 9 bases are shared with TRBD1. J was trimmed by 4 bases and V by 1 base; bases with no gene match: 2. Germline-derived CDR1 and CDR2 are KGHSH and LQKENI. This CDR3 is built from 15 residues. CDR3 amino acids: CASSPRTGDNQPQHF. The CDR3 nucleotides read TGTGCCAGCTCACCACGGACAGGGGATAATCAGCCCCAGCATTTT.

The chain employs TRBV5-6 and TRBJ2-7; 7 bases are a match to TRBD2. J gave up 0 bases and V 2 bases, and 5 bases lay outside the gene matches. Germline loops: CDR1 SGHDT, CDR2 YYEEEE. The CDR3 loop spans 15 amino acids. CDR3 sequence: CASSLGAGASYEQYF. CDR3 DNA sequence: TGTGCCAGCAGCTTAGGGGCGGGAGCCTCCTACGAGCAGTACTTC. The complete variable domain, with remaining parts taken from reference TRBV5-6 and TRBJ2-7, reads DAGVTQSPTHLIKTRGQQVTLRCSPKSGHDTVSWYQQALGQGPQFIFQYYEEEERQRGNFPDRFSGHQFPNYSSELNVNALLLGDSALYLCASSLGAGASYEQYFGPGTRLTVT.

The V gene is TRBV7-7, the J gene TRBJ2-7, with 9 bases fitting TRBD1. The CDR3 has 14 amino acids. Germline trimming cut 3 bases from V and 5 bases from J; bases unmatched to any gene: 5. Germline V gene sequence: CDR1 SSHAT, CDR2 FNYEAQ (reference sequence). The chain's CDR3 is CASSLGQGSNEQYF. As DNA, the CDR3 is TGTGCCAGCAGCTTGGGACAGGGAAGCAACGAGCAGTACTTC.

This chain uses TRBV2 with TRBJ2-7; D is uncertain. Trimming removed 5 bases from V and 5 bases from J, with 16 bases in between. The CDR3 has 14 amino acids. In germline, CDR1 is SNHLY, CDR2 FYNNEI. As DNA, the CDR3 is TGTGCCAGCAGTAAGAGGAGCCCCCTAGACGAGCAGTACTTC. This sequence encodes CASSKRSPLDEQYF. Looking up the rest from reference TRBV2 and TRBJ2-7 gives the full variable domain: EPEVTQTPSHQVTQMGQEVILRCVPISNHLYFYWYRQILGQKVEFLVSFYNNEISEKSEIFDDQFSVERPDGSNFTLKIRSTKLEDSAMYFCASSKRSPLDEQYFGPGTRLTVT.

This clone was observed a handful of times. This sequence joins TRBV7-8 and TRBJ1-5; tentatively, D is TRBD1 (5 bases). The CDR3 sequence is 17 residues long. V lost 6 bases, J lost 9 bases, and 27 bases lay in between. CDR1 is SGHVS, CDR2 FQNEAQ, per germline. CDR3 sequence reads: CASSLGTAVQVRPPQHF. DNA of the CDR3: TGTGCCAGCAGTCTAGGAACGGCTGTACAGGTCCGTCCGCCCCAGCATTTT.

The chain combines TRBV27 with TRBJ2-3; D ambiguous. This CDR3 region has 12 residues. Trimming shortened V by 5 bases and J by 4 bases, and 7 bases separated the two germline ends. Germline V lookup: CDR1 MNHEY, CDR2 SMNVEV (reference sequence). The CDR3 reads CASSKRADTQYF. CDR3 DNA: TGTGCCAGCAGTAAGAGAGCAGATACGCAGTATTTT.

The chain recombines TRBV6-5 with TRBJ1-2; D may be TRBD1 (5 bases). The CDR3 is 16 residues long. The germline V gene encodes CDR1 MNHEY and CDR2 SVGAGI. Trimming stripped 0 bases from V and 4 bases from J, with 15 bases between. For the CDR3, the DNA is TGTGCCAGCAGTTACTCCGGGGGGGGGACTCGCTATGGCTACACCTTC. Its translation: CASSYSGGGTRYGYTF.

The chain has TRBV27 and TRBJ2-1; D assignment may be TRBD1 or TRBD2 (5 bases each). The CDR3 contains 17 residues. Germline V gene sequence: CDR1 MNHEY, CDR2 SMNVEV (reference sequence). V was clipped by 3 bases and J by 0 bases, with 15 bases between them. The CDR3 DNA reads as TGTGCCAGCAGTTTGGTGGGGGTACCCCTCTCCTACAATGAGCAGTTCTTC. Its protein is CASSLVGVPLSYNEQFF.

The chain carries TRBV7-9 and TRBJ2-7; 9 bases are shared with TRBD1. After removal of 5 bases from V and 6 bases from J, the junction contained 8 bases not matched to a gene. The CDR3 has 14 amino acids. CDR1 and CDR2 from the germline V gene are SEHNR and FQNEAQ (reference sequence). CDR3 sequence reads: CASSQGQGGSEQYF. CDR3 bases: TGTGCCAGCAGCCAGGGACAGGGCGGTAGCGAGCAGTACTTC.

The chain has TRBV19 and TRBJ2-1, with a possible D match to TRBD1 (5 bases). CDR3 size: 15 residues. Per germline, CDR1 LNHDA and CDR2 SQIVND (reference sequence). V shed 6 bases and J shed 0 bases, with 12 bases lying between them. CDR3 protein: CASSQDRSSYNEQFF. CDR3 DNA sequence: TGTGCCAGTAGCCAAGACAGAAGCTCCTACAATGAGCAGTTCTTC. Using reference TRBV19 and TRBJ2-1 for the parts outside the CDR3, the full variable domain is DGGITQSPKYLFRKEGQNVTLSCEQNLNHDAMYWYRQDPGQGLRLIYYSQIVNDFQKGDIAEGYSVSREKKESFPLTVTSAQKNPTAFYLCASSQDRSSYNEQFFGPGTRLTVL.

The V call is TRBV5-4, the J call TRBJ1-1; D is ambiguous. Trimming left V 3 bases short and J 1 base short, with 7 bases between. This CDR3 has 13 amino acids. Germline V gives CDR1 SGHNT, CDR2 YYREEE (reference sequence). CDR3 protein: CASSSSENTEAFF. The CDR3 DNA reads TGTGCCAGCAGCTCTTCCGAGAACACTGAAGCTTTCTTT.

The V and J genes are TRBV6-6 and TRBJ1-1; weak D call: TRBD1 (6 bases). The germline V gene has CDR1 MNHNY and CDR2 SVGAGI (reference sequence). The CDR3 runs 13 residues. V dropped 0 bases and J dropped 4 bases, with 6 bases sitting between them. The CDR3 region has the DNA TGTGCCAGCAGTTACTCGGGGGCCACTGAAGCTTTCTTT. Translation gives CASSYSGATEAFF.